This TCR beta chain emerged from a study of T-cell memory formation after mild COVID-19. Study summary: TCR clusters mostly belonged to single donors.

Study outcomes and limitations: Contracting CD4+ clones lay largely in CM and EM, with CD8+ ones residing in EMRA. Contracting clones from day 15 to 85 showed balanced CD4/CD8; later expanders favored CD4+.

With constant-segment primers, 5'RACE yielded cDNA libraries of TCR alpha and TCR beta that carried sample barcodes and UMIs. TCRdb reprocessed the 5' RACE reads with MiXCR, giving one entry per CDR3 protein. The sample includes around 340,000 distinct CDR3 sequences, 10% to 15% of them seen just once. A note on this clonotype: Its matching antigen is unknown.

The receptor was isolated from a man aged 18 to 29 who had mild COVID-19 (a few samples of this study predate the infection). Cell type and time point are not known. Sequences were obtained from PBMCs or a T cell subset sorted from them (not recorded which).

The CDR3 is CASSVGRGPPDTQYF. In nucleotides, the CDR3 is TGTGCCAGCAGCGTAGGGAGGGGGCCACCCGATACGCAGTATTTT. The V call is TRBV9, the J call TRBJ2-3; tentatively, D is TRBD1 (7 bases). V dropped 0 bases and J dropped 6 bases, with 14 bases sitting between them. The CDR3 consists of 15 residues. Germline-derived CDR1 and CDR2 are SGDLS and YYNGEE.